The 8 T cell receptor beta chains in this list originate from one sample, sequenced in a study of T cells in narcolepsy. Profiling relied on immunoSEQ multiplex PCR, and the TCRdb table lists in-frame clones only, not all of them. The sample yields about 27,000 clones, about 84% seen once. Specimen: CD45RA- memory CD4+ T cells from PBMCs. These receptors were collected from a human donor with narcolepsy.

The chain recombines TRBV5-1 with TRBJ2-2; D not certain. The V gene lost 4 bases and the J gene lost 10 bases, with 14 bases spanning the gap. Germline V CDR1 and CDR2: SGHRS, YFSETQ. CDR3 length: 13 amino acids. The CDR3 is CASSRFPAPELFF. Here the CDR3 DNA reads TGCGCCAGCAGCAGGTTCCCCGCCCCGGAGCTGTTTTTT.

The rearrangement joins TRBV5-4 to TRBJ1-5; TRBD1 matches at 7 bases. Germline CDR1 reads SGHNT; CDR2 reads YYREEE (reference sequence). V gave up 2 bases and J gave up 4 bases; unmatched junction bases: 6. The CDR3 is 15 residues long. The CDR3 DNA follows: TGTGCCAGCAGCTTCGGCCAGGGGGAAAATCAGCCCCAGCATTTT. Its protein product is CASSFGQGENQPQHF.

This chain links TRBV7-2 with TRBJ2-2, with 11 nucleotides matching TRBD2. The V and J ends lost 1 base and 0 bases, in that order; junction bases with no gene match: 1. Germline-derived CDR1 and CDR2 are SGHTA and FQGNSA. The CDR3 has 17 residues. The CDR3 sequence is CASSLEGLAANTGELFF. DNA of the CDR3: TGTGCCAGCAGCTTAGAGGGACTAGCGGCGAACACCGGGGAGCTGTTTTTT.

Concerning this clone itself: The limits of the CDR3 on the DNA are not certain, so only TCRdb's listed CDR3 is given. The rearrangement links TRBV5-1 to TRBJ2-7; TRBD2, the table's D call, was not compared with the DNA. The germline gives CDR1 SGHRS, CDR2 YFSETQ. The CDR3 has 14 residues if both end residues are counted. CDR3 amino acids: CASSFGPGGYEQYF.

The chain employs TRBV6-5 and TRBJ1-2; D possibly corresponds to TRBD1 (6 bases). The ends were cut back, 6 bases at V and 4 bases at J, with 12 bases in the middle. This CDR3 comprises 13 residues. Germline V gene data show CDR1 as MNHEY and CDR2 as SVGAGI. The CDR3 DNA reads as TGTGCCAGCAGCCCTCGACAGGTCTATGGCTACACCTTC. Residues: CASSPRQVYGYTF.

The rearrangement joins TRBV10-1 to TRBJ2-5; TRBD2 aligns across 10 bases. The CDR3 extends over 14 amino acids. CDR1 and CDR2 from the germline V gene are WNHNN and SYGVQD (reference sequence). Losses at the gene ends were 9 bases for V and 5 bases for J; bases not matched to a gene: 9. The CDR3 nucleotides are TGCGCCAGTTCACTAGCGGGGAACTTCGAGACCCAGTACTTC. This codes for CASSLAGNFETQYF.

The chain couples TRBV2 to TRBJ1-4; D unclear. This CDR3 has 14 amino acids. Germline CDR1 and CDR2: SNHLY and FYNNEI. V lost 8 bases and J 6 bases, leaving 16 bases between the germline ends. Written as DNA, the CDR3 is TGTGCCAGCTCCGACCCGGGGAGGGATGAAAAACTGTTTTTT. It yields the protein CASSDPGRDEKLFF.

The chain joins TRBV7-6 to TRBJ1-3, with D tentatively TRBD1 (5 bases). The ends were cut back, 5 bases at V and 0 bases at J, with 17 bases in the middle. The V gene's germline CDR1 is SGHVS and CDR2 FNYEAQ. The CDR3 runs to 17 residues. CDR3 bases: TGTGCCAGCAGCCTCCAAGGGGTGGGGAGCTCTGGAAACACCATATATTTT. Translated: CASSLQGVGSSGNTIYF.